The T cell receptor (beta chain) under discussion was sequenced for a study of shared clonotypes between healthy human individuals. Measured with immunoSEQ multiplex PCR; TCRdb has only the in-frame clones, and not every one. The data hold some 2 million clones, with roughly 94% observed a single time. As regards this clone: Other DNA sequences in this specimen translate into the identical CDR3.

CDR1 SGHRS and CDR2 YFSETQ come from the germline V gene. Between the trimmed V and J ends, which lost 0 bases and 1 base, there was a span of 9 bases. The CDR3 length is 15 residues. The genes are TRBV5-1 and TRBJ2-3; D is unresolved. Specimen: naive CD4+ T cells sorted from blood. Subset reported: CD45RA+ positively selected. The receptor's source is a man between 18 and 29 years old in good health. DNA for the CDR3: TGCGCCAGCAGCTTGGAAGGGCTTGGCACAGATACGCAGTATTTT. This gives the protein CASSLEGLGTDTQYF.